The TCR beta chain described here comes from a study of blood T cells in healthy people across ages. It was with a sample-barcoded 5' primer and a J-beta primer mix that a second PCR of roughly 7 to 12 cycles was run. A single record per CDR3 protein comes from TCRdb applying MiXCR to the 5' RACE reads. Of some 550,000 distinct CDR3 sequences listed, less than 60% are singletons. Deletions cut 0 bases from V and 5 bases from J, with 13 bases between. Germline V gene sequence: CDR1 DFQATT, CDR2 SNEGSKA (reference sequence). This CDR3 has 14 residues. The TCR sequence derives from a man older than 75 in good health. The chain joins TRBV20-1 to TRBJ2-5, with a weak D call TRBD2 (5 bases). Material: blood. The CDR3 DNA reads TGCAGTGCTAGAGATCCGGGGATAGGGGAGACCCAGTACTTC. The encoded protein is CSARDPGIGETQYF.